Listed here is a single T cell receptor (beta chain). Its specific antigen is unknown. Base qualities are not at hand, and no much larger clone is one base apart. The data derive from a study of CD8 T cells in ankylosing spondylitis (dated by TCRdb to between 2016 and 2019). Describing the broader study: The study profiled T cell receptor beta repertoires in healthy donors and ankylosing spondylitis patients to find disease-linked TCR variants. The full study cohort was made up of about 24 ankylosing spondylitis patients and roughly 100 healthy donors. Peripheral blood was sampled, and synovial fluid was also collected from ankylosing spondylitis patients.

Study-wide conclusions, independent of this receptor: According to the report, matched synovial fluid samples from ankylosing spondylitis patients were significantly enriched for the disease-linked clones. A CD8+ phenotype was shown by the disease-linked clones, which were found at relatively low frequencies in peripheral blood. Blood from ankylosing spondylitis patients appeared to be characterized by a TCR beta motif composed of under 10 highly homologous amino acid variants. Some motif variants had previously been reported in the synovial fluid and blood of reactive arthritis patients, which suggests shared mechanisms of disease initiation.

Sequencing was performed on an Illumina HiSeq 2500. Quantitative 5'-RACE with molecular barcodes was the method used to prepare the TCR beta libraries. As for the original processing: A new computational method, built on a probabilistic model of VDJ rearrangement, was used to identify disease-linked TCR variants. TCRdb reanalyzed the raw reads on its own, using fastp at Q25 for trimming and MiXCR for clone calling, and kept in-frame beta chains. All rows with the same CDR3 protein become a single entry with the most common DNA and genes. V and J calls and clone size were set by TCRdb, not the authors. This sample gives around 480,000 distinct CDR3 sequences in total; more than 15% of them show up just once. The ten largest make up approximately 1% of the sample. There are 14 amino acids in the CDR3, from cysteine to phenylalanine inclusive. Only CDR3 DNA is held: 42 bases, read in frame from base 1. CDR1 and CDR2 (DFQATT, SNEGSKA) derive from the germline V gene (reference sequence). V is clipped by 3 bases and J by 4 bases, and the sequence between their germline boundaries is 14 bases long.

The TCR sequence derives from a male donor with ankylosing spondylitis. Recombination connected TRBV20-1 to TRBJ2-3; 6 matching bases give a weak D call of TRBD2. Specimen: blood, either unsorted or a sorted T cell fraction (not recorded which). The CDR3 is CSASFRGMADTQYF. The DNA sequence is TGCAGTGCTAGTTTCCGGGGGATGGCAGATACGCAGTATTTT.